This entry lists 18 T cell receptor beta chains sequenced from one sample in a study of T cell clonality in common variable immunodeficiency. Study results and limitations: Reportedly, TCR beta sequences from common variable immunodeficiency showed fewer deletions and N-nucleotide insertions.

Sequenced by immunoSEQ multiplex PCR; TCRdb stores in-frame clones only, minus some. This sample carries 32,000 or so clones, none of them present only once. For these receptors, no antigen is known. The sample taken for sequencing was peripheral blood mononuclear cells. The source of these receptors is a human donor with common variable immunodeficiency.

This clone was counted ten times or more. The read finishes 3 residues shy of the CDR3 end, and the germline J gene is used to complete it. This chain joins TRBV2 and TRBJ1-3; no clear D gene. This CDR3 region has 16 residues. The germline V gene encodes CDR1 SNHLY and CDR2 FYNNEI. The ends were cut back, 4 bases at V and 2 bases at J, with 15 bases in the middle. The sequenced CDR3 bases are TGTGCCAGCAGTGGAGACACACTGTCTACTGGAAACACC. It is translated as CASSGDTLSTGNT. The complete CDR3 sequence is CASSGDTLSTGNTIYF.

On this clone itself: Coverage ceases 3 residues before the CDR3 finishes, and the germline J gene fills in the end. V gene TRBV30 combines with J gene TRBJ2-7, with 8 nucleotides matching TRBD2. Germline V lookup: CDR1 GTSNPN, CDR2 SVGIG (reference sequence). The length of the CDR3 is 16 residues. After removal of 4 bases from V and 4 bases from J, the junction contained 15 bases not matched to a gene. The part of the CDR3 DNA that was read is TGTGCCTGGACCCCTCGGGGTGGCGGGGGGCGGTACGAG. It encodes CAWTPRGGGGRYE. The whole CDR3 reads CAWTPRGGGGRYEQYF.

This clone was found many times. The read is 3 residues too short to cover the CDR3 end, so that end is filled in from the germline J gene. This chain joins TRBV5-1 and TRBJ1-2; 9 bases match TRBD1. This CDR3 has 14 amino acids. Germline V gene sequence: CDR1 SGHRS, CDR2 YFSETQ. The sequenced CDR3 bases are TGCGCCAGCAACGAGAACACAGGGGGCGACGGC. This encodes CASNENTGGDG. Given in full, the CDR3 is CASNENTGGDGYTF.

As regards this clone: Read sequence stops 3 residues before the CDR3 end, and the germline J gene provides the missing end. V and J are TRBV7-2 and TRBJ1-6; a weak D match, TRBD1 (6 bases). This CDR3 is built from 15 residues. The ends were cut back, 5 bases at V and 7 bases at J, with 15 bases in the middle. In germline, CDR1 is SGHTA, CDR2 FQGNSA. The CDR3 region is CASSQRQDFNSPLHF. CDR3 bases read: TGTGCCAGCAGCCAGAGACAGGACTTCAATTCACCC.

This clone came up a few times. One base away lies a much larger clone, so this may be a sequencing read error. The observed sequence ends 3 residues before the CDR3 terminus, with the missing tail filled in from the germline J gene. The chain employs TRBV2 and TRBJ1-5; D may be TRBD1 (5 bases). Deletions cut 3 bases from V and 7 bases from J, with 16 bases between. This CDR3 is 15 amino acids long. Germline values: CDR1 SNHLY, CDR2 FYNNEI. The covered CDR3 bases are TGTGCCAGCAGTGACACGGGGGTCCTACAGCAGCCC. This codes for CASSDTGVLQQP. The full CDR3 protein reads CASSDTGVLQQPQHF.

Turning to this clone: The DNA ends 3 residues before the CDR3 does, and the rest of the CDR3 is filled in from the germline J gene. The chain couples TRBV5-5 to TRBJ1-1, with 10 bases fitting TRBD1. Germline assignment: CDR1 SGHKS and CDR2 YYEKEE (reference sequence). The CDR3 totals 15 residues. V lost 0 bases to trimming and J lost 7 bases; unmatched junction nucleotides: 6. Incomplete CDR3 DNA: TGTGCCAGCAGCTTGGGGACAGGGGGACAGGGTGAA. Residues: CASSLGTGGQGE. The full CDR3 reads CASSLGTGGQGEAFF.

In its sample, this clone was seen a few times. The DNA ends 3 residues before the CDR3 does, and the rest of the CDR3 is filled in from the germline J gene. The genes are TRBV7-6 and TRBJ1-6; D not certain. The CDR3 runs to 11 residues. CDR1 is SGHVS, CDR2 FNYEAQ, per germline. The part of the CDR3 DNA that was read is TGTGCCAGCAGCGCGGATGGAACC. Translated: CASSADGT. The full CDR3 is CASSADGTLHF.

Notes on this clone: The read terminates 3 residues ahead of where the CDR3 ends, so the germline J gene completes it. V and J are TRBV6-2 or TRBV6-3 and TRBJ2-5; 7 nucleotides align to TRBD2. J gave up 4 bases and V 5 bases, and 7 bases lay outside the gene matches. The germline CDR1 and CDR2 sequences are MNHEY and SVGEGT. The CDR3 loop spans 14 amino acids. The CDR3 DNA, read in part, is TGTGCCAGCAGTCCTTTTGGGGGGGGAGAGACC. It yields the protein CASSPFGGGET. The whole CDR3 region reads CASSPFGGGETQYF.

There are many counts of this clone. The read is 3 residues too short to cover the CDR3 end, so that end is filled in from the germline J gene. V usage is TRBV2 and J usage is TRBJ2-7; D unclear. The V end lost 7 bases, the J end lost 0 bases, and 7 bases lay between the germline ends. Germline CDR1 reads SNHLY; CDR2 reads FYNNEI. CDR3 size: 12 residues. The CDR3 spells CASTFNSYEQYF. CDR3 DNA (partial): TGTGCCAGCACGTTTAACTCCTACGAG.

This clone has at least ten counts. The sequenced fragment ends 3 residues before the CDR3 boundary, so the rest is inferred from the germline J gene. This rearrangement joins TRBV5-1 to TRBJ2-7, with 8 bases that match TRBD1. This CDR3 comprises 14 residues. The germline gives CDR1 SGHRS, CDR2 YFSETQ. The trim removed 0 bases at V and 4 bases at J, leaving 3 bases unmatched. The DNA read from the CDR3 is TGCGCCAGCAGCTTGGAGGACAGGGCATACGAG. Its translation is CASSLEDRAYE. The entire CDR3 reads CASSLEDRAYEQYF.

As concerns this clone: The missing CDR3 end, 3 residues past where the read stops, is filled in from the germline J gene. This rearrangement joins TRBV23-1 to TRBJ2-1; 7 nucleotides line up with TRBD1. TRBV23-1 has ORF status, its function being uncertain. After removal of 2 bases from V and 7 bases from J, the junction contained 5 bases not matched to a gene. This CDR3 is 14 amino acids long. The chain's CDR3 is CASSQPRQGNEQFF. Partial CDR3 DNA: TGCGCCAGCAGTCAACCAAGACAGGGAAATGAG.

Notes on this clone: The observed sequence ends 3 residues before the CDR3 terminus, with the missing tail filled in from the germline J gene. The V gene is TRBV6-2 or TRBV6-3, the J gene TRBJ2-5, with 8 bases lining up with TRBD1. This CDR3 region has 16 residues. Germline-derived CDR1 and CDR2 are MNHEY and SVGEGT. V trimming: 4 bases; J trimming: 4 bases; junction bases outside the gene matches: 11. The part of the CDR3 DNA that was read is TGTGCCAGCAGTTTCCAGCAGGGGGCTAAGCGAGAGACC. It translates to CASSFQQGAKRET. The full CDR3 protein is CASSFQQGAKRETQYF.

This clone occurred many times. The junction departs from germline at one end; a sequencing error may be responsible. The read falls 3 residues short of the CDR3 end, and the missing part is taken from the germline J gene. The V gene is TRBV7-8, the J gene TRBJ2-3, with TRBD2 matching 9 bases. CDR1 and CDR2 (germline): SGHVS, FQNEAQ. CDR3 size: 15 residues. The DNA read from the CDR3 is TGTGCCAGCAGCGTAGCGGGGGCGAGCACAGATACG. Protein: CASSVAGASTDT. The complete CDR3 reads CASSVAGASTDTQYF.

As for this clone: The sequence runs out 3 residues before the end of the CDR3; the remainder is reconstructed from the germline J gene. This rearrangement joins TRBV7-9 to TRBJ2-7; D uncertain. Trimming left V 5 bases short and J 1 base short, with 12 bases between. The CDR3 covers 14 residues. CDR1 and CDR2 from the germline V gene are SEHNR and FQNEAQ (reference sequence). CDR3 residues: CASSHRSVSYEQYF. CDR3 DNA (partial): TGTGCCAGCAGCCATCGGTCGGTTTCCTACGAG.

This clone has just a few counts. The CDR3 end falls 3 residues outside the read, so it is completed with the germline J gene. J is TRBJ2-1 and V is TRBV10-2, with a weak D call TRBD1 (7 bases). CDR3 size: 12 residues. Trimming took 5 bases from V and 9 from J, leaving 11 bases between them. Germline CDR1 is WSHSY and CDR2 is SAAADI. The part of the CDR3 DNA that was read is TGCGCCAGCAGTCATCAGGGGGGTGAG. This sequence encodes CASSHQGGE. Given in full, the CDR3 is CASSHQGGEQFF.

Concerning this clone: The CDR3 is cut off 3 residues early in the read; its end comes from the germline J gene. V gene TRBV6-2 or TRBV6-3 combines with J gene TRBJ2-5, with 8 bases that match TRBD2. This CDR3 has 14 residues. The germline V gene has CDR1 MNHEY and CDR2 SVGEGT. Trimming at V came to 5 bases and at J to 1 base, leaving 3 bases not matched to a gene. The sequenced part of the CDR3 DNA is TGTGCCAGCAGTAAAGGGACTAGCCAAGAGACC. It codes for CASSKGTSQET. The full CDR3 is CASSKGTSQETQYF.

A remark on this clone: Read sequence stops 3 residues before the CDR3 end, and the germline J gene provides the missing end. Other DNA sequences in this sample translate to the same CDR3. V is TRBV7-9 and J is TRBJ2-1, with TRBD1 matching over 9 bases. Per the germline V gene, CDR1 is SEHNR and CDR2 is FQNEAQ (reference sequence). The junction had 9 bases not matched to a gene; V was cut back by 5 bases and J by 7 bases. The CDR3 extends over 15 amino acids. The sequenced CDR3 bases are TGTGCCAGCAGCCCCAGACAGGGGGTAGTGAATGAG. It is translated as CASSPRQGVVNE. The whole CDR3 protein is CASSPRQGVVNEQFF. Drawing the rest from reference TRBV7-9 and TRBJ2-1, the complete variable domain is DTGVSQNPRHKITKRGQNVTFRCDPISEHNRLYWYRQTLGQGPEFLTYFQNEAQLEKSRLLSDRFSAERPKGSFSTLEIQRTEQGDSAMYLCASSPRQGVVNEQFFGPGTRLTVL.

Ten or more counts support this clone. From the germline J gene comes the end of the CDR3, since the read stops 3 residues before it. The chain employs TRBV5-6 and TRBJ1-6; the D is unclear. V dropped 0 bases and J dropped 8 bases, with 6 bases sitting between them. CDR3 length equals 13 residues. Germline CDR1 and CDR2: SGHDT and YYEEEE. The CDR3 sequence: CASSLDPDSPLHF. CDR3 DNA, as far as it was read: TGTGCCAGCAGCTTGGACCCGGATTCACCC.